The present T cell receptor beta chain was sequenced within a study of blood T cell repertoires in COVID-19. The overall study: Spain, Italy and the United States supplied samples that represented acute and convalescent COVID-19. Sources were T cells, B-cell-depleted T cells, or PBMCs; the material itself was cDNA or gDNA.

The authors' processing: Estimation of nucleated cell counts was performed using reference gene primer amplification. TCRdb's table, derived via immunoSEQ multiplex PCR, lists solely in-frame clones and lacks some. D and trimming come from the DNA, and the V and J calls and clone size come from that table. The sample contains 150,000 or so clones, over 60% of which appear only once. V dropped 3 bases and J dropped 2; count of bases not matched to a gene: 5. Germline V lookup: CDR1 SGHVS, CDR2 FNYEAQ. CDR3 size: 15 residues. This chain uses TRBV7-6 with TRBJ2-3, with 7 bases that match TRBD1. This clonotype was sampled from a woman in her seventies with acute or convalescent COVID-19. The source material was peripheral blood. The CDR3 nucleotides are TGTGCCAGCAGCTTCCGGGACAGACCCACAGATACGCAGTATTTT. This translates into CASSFRDRPTDTQYF.